The 10 T cell receptor beta chains in this list originate from one sample, sequenced in a study of cytomegalovirus exposure and HLA in healthy donors (dated by TCRdb to the late 2010s). Libraries were built with the immunoSEQ multiplex PCR assay. A mixture of 60 forward primers for TCR Vbeta segments and 13 reverse primers for TCR Jbeta segments was used in the multiplex PCR. TCRdb retrieved this table from immuneACCESS and kept in-frame rearrangements only. Not all clones are present; in checked studies, unresolved V genes account for under half, and no reason is known for the remainder. The sample contains about 140,000 clones, roughly 73% of them found a single time. Jointly, the top ten make up 3% to 3.5% of the sample. Sequenced sample: PBMCs. Receptors were obtained from a man aged 40-55 years in good health and CMV-seronegative.

The J gene is TRBJ1-2, the V gene TRBV27; D might be TRBD1 (6 bases). Trimming cost V 6 bases and J 8 bases, with 16 bases left between them. The CDR3 length is 13 residues. Looked up from germline, CDR1 is MNHEY and CDR2 is SMNVEV (reference sequence). The CDR3 reads CASSPLRGQGYTF. The CDR3 DNA is TGTGCCAGCAGCCCCCTCAGGGGTCAAGGCTACACCTTC.

The V call is TRBV28, the J call TRBJ1-4; TRBD1 is a possible D gene (5 bases). Trimming removed 10 bases from V and 11 bases from J, with 17 bases in between. Germline V lookup: CDR1 MDHEN, CDR2 SYDVKM. This CDR3 has 12 amino acids. The CDR3 protein is CATAGGGLKLFF. The DNA of the CDR3 is TGTGCCACCGCGGGGGGAGGCTTGAAACTGTTTTTT. The variable domain in full, with the rest retrieved from reference TRBV28 and TRBJ1-4, is DVKVTQSSRYLVKRTGEKVFLECVQDMDHENMFWYRQDPGLGLRLIYFSYDVKMKEKGDIPEGYSVSREKKERFSLILESASTNQTSMYLCATAGGGLKLFFGSGTQLSVL.

This chain links TRBV15 with TRBJ2-5; possible D gene TRBD1, 5 bases. Germline CDR1 is LNHNV and CDR2 is YYDKDF (reference sequence). The ends were cut back, 7 bases at V and 3 bases at J, with 12 bases in the middle. This CDR3 has 13 residues. CDR3: CATKGGAEETQYF. Here the CDR3 DNA reads TGTGCCACCAAGGGTGGGGCGGAAGAGACCCAGTACTTC. Complete variable domain (other parts from reference TRBV15 and TRBJ2-5): DAMVIQNPRYQVTQFGKPVTLSCSQTLNHNVMYWYQQKSSQAPKLLFHYYDKDFNNEADTPDNFQSRRPNTSFCFLDIRSPGLGDTAMYLCATKGGAEETQYFGPGTRLLVL.

In this sample, this clone turned up a few times. The rearrangement joins TRBV5-6 to TRBJ1-5; no reliable D call. This CDR3 is built from 16 residues. The germline V gene encodes CDR1 SGHDT and CDR2 YYEEEE. The ends were cut back, 1 base at V and 0 bases at J, with 11 bases in the middle. The CDR3 DNA reads as TGTGCCAGCAGCTTGCGGGGAAAGTATAGCAATCAGCCCCAGCATTTT. Translation gives CASSLRGKYSNQPQHF.

This clone was detected a few times. The chain joins TRBV6-1 to TRBJ2-7; TRBD2 might be the D (5 bases). Deletions cut 1 base from V and 3 bases from J, with 13 bases between. CDR3 length equals 15 residues. Per germline, CDR1 MNHNS and CDR2 SASEGT. This chain's CDR3 is CASSEVPWENYEQYF. CDR3 in DNA: TGTGCCAGCAGTGAAGTTCCTTGGGAGAACTACGAGCAGTACTTC.

The chain recombines TRBV7-8 with TRBJ2-5; D perhaps matches TRBD2 (5 bases). The CDR3 covers 13 residues. Germline CDR1 reads SGHVS; CDR2 reads FQNEAQ. V gave up 5 bases and J gave up 6 bases, with 13 bases separating them. Here the CDR3 reads CASSAGFDKTQYF. For the CDR3, the DNA is TGTGCCAGCAGCGCGGGCTTCGACAAGACCCAGTACTTC. Full variable domain (remainder filled in from reference TRBV7-8 and TRBJ2-5): GAGVSQSPRYKVAKRGQDVALRCDPISGHVSLFWYQQALGQGPEFLTYFQNEAQLDKSGLPSDRFFAERPEGSVSTLKIQRTQQEDSAVYLCASSAGFDKTQYFGPGTRLLVL.

V gene TRBV4-1 combines with J gene TRBJ1-4; tentative D call: TRBD1 (6 bases). V lost 3 bases and J lost 8, with 13 bases in between. The CDR3 consists of 14 residues. Germline values: CDR1 MGHRA, CDR2 YSYEKL. CDR3 DNA sequence: TGCGCCAGCAGCCAGGTCGGGACATCAGAAAAACTGTTTTTT. Encoded protein: CASSQVGTSEKLFF.

The chain links TRBV27 to TRBJ2-6; TRBD1 matches 7 bases. Germline-derived CDR1 and CDR2 are MNHEY and SMNVEV (reference sequence). The length of the CDR3 is 19 residues. After removal of 3 bases from V and 4 bases from J, the junction contained 15 bases not matched to a gene. This CDR3 is CASSLSGTAILAGANVLTF. The CDR3 nucleotides are TGTGCCAGCAGTTTGTCCGGGACAGCTATTTTGGCCGGGGCCAACGTCCTGACTTTC.

The chain links TRBV9 to TRBJ2-7, with 8 nucleotides matching TRBD1. CDR1 and CDR2 (germline): SGDLS, YYNGEE. V shed 2 bases, J shed 3 bases, and the junction held 4 bases outside the gene matches. The CDR3 has 14 residues. CDR3 nucleotide sequence: TGTGCCAGCAGCGTCGGACAGGGTCTCTACGAGCAGTACTTC. Translation: CASSVGQGLYEQYF.

The chain joins TRBV27 to TRBJ2-3; a weak D match, TRBD1 (5 bases). Germline CDR1 is MNHEY and CDR2 is SMNVEV (reference sequence). CDR3 length: 14 residues. Trimming shortened V by 3 bases and J by 2 bases, and 9 bases separated the two germline ends. The CDR3 sequence is CASSLIGATDTQYF. The CDR3 DNA reads TGTGCCAGCAGTTTGATAGGGGCCACAGATACGCAGTATTTT.